This passage covers 10 T cell receptor beta chains from one sample sequenced in a study of type 1 and type 2 diabetes patients. The PCR template was genomic DNA. The TCR beta CDR3 region was amplified using 30 forward and 13 reverse primers. TCRdb called the multiplex PCR reads again in MiXCR, with one record for every CDR3 protein. The table lists a few hundred thousand distinct CDR3 sequences, around 47% of them singletons. The sample consisted of peripheral blood mononuclear cells (PBMCs). All receptors come from a man aged 18 to 35 with type 2 diabetes.

The chain employs TRBV6-4 and TRBJ1-6; 8 bases align to TRBD1. Trimming took 2 bases from V and 11 from J; bases not matched to a gene: 8. Germline lookup yields CDR1 MRHNA and CDR2 SNTAGT. The CDR3 is 15 amino acids. As DNA, the CDR3 is TGTGCCAGCAGTGACGAAGGCAGGGGGCGAACACCCCTCCACTTT. It codes for CASSDEGRGRTPLHF.

The chain carries TRBV7-2 and TRBJ1-5; D uncertain. The CDR3 runs to 14 residues. CDR1 SGHTA and CDR2 FQGNSA come from the germline V gene. V was trimmed by 6 bases and J by 0 bases, leaving 9 bases between them. In nucleotides, the CDR3 is TGTGCCAGCAGTAGCCGGGATAGCAATCAGCCCCAGCATTTT. It yields the protein CASSSRDSNQPQHF.

This clonotype has a count of ten or more. The genes are TRBV2 and TRBJ1-2; D perhaps matches TRBD1 (5 bases). Trimming removed 7 bases at V and 2 bases at J, with 14 bases between. Germline V gene data show CDR1 as SNHLY and CDR2 as FYNNEI. This CDR3 spans 14 amino acids. CDR3 DNA sequence: TGTGCCAGCATCCGGCAGGGCTACAACTATGGCTACACCTTC. This encodes CASIRQGYNYGYTF.

This clonotype was seen more than once but under ten times. The chain has TRBV12-3 or TRBV12-4 and TRBJ1-2; maybe TRBD1 (5 bases). Trimming pared 5 bases from V and 7 bases from J, leaving 20 bases between. This CDR3 region has 15 residues. CDR3 DNA sequence: TGTGCCAGCAGTCGTGACCAGGGCGGCGACGGTGGCTACACCTTC. It encodes CASSRDQGGDGGYTF.

This clonotype was observed many times. This chain's CDR3 is CATSRALAGNTEAFF. CDR3 coding DNA: TGTGCCACCAGCAGAGCCTTGGCAGGCAACACTGAAGCTTTCTTT. The gene calls are TRBV15 and TRBJ1-1; D gene ambiguous. The germline V gene encodes CDR1 LNHNV and CDR2 YYDKDF (reference sequence). CDR3 length: 15 amino acids. The V and J ends lost 1 base and 2 bases respectively, with 11 bases between them.

The chain has TRBV19 and TRBJ1-5; D call uncertain. CDR3 length: 13 residues. CDR1 and CDR2 from the germline V gene are LNHDA and SQIVND (reference sequence). The V end was cut by 5 bases, the J end by 1 base, with 6 bases between. CDR3: CASSSKSNQPQHF. CDR3 in DNA: TGTGCCAGTAGTTCGAAAAGCAATCAGCCCCAGCATTTT.

V usage is TRBV4-2 and J usage is TRBJ2-7; possible D gene TRBD2, 7 bases. Trimming removed 4 bases at V and 0 bases at J, with 13 bases between. Looked up from germline, CDR1 is LGHNA and CDR2 is YNFKEQ. The CDR3 length is 15 residues. The CDR3 bases are TGTGCCAGCAGCCCTGGGGGCGGGAGCTCCTACGAGCAGTACTTC. Its translation is CASSPGGGSSYEQYF.

This clonotype was counted a few times. The chain links TRBV24-1 to TRBJ1-2; possibly TRBD1 for D (5 bases). Germline CDR1 KGHDR, CDR2 SFDVKD. This CDR3 contains 13 residues. V lost 8 bases and J lost 4, with 13 bases in between. CDR3 bases: TGTGCCACCATTGGGGGAGGGTCCTATGGCTACACCTTC. Translating gives CATIGGGSYGYTF.

The sample holds a few counts of this clonotype. The rearrangement joins TRBV7-2 to TRBJ2-5; TRBD2 matches 8 bases. After removal of 5 bases from V and 4 bases from J, the junction contained 6 bases not matched to a gene. The CDR3 totals 14 residues. The germline gives CDR1 SGHTA, CDR2 FQGNSA. The CDR3 nucleotides read TGTGCCAGCAGCGATCGAAGCGGGAGAGAGACCCAGTACTTC. Protein sequence: CASSDRSGRETQYF. Together with reference TRBV7-2 and TRBJ2-5, the CDR3 gives the full variable domain: GAGVSQSPSNKVTEKGKDVELRCDPISGHTALYWYRQSLGQGLEFLIYFQGNSAPDKSGLPSDRFSAERTGGSVSTLTIQRTQQEDSAVYLCASSDRSGRETQYFGPGTRLLVL.

This clonotype was counted once. The CDR3 nucleotides read TGTGCCAGCACCGGGTGGGGGGACAGGGAAGCTTTCTTT. This codes for CASTGWGDREAFF. V and J are TRBV5-6 and TRBJ1-1; 8 bases are shared with TRBD1. Germline V lookup: CDR1 SGHDT, CDR2 YYEEEE. The CDR3 loop spans 13 amino acids. J lost 8 bases, V lost 6 bases, and 9 bases had no gene match.